This T cell receptor (beta chain) derives from a study of post-analysis software for immune sequencing data. Broader study findings: There were five TRBV segments more frequent in patients than controls, and TRBV5-6, TRBV5-1 and TRBV20-1 were among them.

Germline loops: CDR1 KGHDR, CDR2 SFDVKD. There are 12 residues in the CDR3. V lost 5 bases and J lost 7, with 10 bases in between. Every TCR beta cDNA library bore unique molecular identifiers. Via MiXCR, TCRdb re-called the PCR reads, giving one row per CDR3 protein. The profile shows more than 450,000 distinct CDR3 sequences, roughly 34% of them singletons. Remarks on this clonotype: Its target is not known.

This sequence was found in a girl aged 2 to 17 with multiple sclerosis. Source material: blood. The V and J genes are TRBV24-1 and TRBJ2-5; tentative D call: TRBD2 (6 bases). CDR3 coding DNA: TGTGCCACCAGTGGGGGGGACGGGACCCAGTACTTC. This sequence encodes CATSGGDGTQYF.